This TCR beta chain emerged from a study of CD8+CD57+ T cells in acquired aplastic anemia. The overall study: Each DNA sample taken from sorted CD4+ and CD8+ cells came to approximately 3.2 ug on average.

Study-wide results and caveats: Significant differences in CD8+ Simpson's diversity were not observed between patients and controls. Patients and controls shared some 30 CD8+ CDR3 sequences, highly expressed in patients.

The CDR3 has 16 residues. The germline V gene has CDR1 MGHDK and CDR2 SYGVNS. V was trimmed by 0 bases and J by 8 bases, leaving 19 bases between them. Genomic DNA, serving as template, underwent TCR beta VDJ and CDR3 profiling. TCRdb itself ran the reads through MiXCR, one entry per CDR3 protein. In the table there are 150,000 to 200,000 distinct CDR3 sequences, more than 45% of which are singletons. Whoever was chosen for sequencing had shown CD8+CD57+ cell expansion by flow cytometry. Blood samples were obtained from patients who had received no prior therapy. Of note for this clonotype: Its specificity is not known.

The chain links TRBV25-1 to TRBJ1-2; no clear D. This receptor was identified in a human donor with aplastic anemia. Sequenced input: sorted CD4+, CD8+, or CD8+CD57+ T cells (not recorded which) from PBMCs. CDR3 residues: CASSEYYGLSSEGYTF. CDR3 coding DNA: TGTGCCAGCAGTGAATACTATGGTCTCAGTTCGGAGGGCTACACCTTC.